This TCR beta chain stems from a study of identical twins. Each donor (without exception) was a healthy Caucasian. In TCRdb, the 5' RACE reads were re-called with MiXCR into one record per CDR3 protein. Here the sample spans about 500,000 distinct CDR3 sequences, roughly 13% being singletons. This clonotype was counted many times. V lost 3 bases, J lost 5 bases, and 7 bases lay in between. The germline V gene encodes CDR1 SGHTA and CDR2 FQGNSA. The CDR3 covers 12 residues. The data were also submitted as part of a second study, on yellow fever vaccine responses in identical twins.

The chain carries TRBV7-2 and TRBJ2-5; D unclear. This clonotype was sampled from a woman under 30 in good health. Sequencing input: CD4+ T cells sorted from blood. CDR3 amino acids: CASSFSRETQYF. The DNA for the CDR3 is TGTGCCAGCAGCTTCTCTAGGGAGACCCAGTACTTC.